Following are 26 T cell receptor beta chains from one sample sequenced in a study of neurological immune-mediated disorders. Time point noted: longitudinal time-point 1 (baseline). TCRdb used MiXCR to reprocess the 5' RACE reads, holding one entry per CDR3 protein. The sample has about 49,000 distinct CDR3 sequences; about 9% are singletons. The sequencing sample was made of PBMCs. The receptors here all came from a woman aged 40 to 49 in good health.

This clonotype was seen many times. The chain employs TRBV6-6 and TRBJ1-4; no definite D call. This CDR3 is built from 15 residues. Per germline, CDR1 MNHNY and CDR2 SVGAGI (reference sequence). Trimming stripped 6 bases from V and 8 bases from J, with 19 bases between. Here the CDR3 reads CASRVGWAGSEKLFF. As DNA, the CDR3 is TGTGCCAGCAGGGTCGGATGGGCAGGTAGCGAAAAACTGTTTTTT.

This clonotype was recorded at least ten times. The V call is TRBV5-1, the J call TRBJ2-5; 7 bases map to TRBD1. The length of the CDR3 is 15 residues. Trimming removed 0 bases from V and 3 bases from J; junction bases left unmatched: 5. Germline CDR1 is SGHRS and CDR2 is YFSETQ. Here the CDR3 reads CASSLDGTAEETQYF. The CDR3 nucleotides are TGCGCCAGCAGCTTGGATGGGACAGCAGAAGAGACCCAGTACTTC.

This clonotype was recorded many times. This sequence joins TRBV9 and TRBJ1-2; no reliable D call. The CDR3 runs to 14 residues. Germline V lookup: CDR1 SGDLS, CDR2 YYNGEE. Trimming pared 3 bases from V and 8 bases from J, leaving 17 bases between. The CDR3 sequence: CASSDPVVGGGYTF. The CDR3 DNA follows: TGTGCCAGCAGCGACCCCGTGGTCGGAGGCGGCTACACCTTC.

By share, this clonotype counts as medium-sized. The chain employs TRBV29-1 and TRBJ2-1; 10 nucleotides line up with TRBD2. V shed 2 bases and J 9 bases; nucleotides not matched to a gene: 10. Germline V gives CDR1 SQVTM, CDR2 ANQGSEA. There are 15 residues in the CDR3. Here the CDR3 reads CSVENRLAGEIEQFF. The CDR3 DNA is TGCAGCGTTGAAAACCGTCTAGCGGGAGAAATTGAGCAGTTCTTC.

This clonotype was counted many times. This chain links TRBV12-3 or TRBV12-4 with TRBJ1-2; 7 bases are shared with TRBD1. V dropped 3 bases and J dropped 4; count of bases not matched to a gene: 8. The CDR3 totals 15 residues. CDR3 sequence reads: CASSLETGSGYGYTF. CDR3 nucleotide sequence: TGTGCCAGCAGTTTGGAGACAGGGTCCGGCTATGGCTACACCTTC.

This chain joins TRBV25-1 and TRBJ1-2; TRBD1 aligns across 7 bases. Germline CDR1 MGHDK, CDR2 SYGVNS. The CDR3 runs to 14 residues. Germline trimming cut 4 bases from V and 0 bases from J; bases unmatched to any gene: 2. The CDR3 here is CASSGGTANYGYTF. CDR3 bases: TGTGCCAGCAGTGGGGGGACAGCTAACTATGGCTACACCTTC.

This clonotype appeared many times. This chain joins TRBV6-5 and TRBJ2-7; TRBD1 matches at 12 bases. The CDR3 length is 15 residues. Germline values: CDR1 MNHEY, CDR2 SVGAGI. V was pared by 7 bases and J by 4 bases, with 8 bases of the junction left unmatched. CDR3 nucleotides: TGTGCCAGCAATGCCGGGACAGGGGGCAGGTACGAGCAGTACTTC. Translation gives CASNAGTGGRYEQYF.

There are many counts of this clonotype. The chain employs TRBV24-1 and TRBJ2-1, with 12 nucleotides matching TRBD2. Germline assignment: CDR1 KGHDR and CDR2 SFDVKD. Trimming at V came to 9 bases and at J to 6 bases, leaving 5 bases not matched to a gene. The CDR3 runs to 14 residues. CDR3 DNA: TGTGCCACCGGGAGGACTAGCGGGACCAATGAGCAGTTCTTC. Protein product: CATGRTSGTNEQFF.

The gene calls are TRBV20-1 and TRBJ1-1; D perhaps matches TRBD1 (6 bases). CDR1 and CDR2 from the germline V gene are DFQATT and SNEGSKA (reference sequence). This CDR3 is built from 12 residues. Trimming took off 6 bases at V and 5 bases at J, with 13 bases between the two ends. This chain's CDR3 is CSARTALTEAFF. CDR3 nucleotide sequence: TGCAGTGCGAGGACAGCTCTGACTGAAGCTTTCTTT.

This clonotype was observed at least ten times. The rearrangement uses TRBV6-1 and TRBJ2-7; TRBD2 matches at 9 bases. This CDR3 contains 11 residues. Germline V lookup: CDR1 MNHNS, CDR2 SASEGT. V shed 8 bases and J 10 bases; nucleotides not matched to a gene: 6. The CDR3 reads CASFSGSPQYF. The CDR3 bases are TGTGCCAGCTTTAGCGGGAGCCCCCAGTACTTC.

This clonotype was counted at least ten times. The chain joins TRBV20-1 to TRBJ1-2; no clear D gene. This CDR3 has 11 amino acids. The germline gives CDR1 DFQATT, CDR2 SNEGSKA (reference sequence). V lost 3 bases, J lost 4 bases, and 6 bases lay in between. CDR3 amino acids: CSASWVYGYTF. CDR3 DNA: TGCAGTGCTAGTTGGGTCTATGGCTACACCTTC.

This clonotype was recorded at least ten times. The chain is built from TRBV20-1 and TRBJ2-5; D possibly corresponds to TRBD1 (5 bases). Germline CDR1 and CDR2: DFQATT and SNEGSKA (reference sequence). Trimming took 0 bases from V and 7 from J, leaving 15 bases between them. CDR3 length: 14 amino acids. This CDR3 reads CSARDRVGEATQYF. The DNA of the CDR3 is TGCAGTGCTAGAGATAGGGTAGGGGAAGCGACCCAGTACTTC.

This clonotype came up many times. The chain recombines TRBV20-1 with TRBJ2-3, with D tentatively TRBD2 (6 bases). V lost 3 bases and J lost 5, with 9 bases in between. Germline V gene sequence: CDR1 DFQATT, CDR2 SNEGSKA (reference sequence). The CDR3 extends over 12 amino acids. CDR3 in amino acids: CSAREGGDTQYF. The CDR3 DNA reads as TGCAGTGCTAGGGAGGGCGGAGATACGCAGTATTTT.

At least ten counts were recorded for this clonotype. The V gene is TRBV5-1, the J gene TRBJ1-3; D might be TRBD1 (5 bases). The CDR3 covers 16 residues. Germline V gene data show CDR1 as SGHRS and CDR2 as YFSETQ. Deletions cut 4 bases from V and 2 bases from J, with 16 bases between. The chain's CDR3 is CASSGASGQTGNTIYF. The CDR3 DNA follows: TGCGCCAGCAGCGGGGCTTCAGGCCAGACTGGAAACACCATATATTTT.

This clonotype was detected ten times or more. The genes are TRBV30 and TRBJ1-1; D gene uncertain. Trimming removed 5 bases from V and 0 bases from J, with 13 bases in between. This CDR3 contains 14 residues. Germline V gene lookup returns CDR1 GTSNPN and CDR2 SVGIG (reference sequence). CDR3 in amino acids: CAWATTSLNTEAFF. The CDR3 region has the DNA TGTGCCTGGGCTACCACCAGCTTGAACACTGAAGCTTTCTTT.

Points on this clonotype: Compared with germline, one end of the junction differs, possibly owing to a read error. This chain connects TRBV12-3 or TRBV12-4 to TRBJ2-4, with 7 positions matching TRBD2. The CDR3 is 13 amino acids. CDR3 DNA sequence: TGTGCCAGCCAGCGGGGACCCCAAAACACTCAGTACTTC. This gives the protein CASQRGPQNTQYF.

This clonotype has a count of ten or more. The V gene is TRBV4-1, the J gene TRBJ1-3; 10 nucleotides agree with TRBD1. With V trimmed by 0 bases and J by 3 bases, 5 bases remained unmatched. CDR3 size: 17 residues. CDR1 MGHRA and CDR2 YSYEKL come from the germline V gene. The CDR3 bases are TGCGCCAGCAGCCAAGACCCGACAGGGGGCAGTGGAAACACCATATATTTT. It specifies CASSQDPTGGSGNTIYF.

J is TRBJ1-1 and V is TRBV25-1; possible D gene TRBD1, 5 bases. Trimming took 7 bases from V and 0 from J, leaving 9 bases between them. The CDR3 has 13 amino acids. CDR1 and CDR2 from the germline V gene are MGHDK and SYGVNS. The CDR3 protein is CASIGHLNTEAFF. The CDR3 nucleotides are TGTGCCAGCATCGGACATCTGAACACTGAAGCTTTCTTT.

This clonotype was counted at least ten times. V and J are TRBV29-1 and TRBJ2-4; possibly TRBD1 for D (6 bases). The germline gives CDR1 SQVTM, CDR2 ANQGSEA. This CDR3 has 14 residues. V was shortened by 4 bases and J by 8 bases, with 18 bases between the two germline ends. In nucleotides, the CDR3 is TGCAGCGTTGGATCTGGGGGCGCGATGGACATTCAGTACTTC. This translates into CSVGSGGAMDIQYF.

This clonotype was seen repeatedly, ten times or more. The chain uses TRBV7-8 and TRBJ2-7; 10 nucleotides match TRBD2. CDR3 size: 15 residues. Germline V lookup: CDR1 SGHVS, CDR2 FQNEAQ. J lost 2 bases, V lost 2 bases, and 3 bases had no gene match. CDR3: CASSLSSGRAYEQYF. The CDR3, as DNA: TGTGCCAGCAGCTTAAGCAGCGGGAGGGCCTACGAGCAGTACTTC.

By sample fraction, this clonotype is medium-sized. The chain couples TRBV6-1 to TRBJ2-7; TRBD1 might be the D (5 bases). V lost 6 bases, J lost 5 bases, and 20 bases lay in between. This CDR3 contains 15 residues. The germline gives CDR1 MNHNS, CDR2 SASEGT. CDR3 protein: CASRVGQGVIDEQYF. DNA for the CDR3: TGTGCCAGCAGGGTAGGGCAGGGTGTTATCGACGAGCAGTACTTC.

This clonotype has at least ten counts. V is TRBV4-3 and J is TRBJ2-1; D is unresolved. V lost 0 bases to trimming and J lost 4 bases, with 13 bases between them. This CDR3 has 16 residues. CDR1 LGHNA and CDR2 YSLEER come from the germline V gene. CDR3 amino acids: CASSQDGIGRYNEQFF. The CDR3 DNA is TGCGCCAGCAGCCAAGATGGGATCGGGCGGTACAATGAGCAGTTCTTC.

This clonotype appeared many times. The CDR3 coding sequence is TGTGCCAGCAGCCCAACACAGCTAGCGGGGGCCCTCACAGATACGCAGTATTTT. This sequence encodes CASSPTQLAGALTDTQYF. The chain combines TRBV7-2 with TRBJ2-3; 10 positions agree with TRBD2. The CDR3 loop spans 18 amino acids. CDR1 and CDR2 from the germline V gene are SGHTA and FQGNSA. V was clipped by 5 bases and J by 2 bases; unmatched bases: 13.

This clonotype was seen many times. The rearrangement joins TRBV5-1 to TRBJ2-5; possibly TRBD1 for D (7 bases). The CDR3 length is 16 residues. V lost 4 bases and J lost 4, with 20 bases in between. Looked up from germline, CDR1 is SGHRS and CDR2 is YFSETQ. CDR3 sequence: CASSGVGGGIGETQYF. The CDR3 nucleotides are TGCGCCAGCAGCGGGGTTGGAGGGGGCATCGGAGAGACCCAGTACTTC.

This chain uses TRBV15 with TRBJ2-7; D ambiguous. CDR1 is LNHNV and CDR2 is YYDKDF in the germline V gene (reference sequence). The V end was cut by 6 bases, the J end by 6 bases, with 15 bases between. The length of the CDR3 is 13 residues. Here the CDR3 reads CATRRKHGREQYF. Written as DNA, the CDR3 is TGTGCCACCAGAAGAAAACATGGACGCGAGCAGTACTTC.

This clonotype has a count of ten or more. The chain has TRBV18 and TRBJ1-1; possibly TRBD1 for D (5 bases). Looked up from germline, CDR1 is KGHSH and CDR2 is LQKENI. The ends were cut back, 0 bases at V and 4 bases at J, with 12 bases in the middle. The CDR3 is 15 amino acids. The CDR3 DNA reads TGTGCCAGCTCACCACCCATGGGGGAGACCACTGAAGCTTTCTTT. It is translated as CASSPPMGETTEAFF.